The clone carrying this T cell receptor (beta chain) was observed a handful of times. Its antigen is as yet unknown. This entry comes from a study of T cell repertoires in cytomegalovirus infection. Background on the study: Public TCR beta signatures provided an indication of both CMV infection and a matching HLA type.

Germline V gene lookup returns CDR1 MNHEY and CDR2 SMNVEV (reference sequence). There are 18 residues in the CDR3. With V trimmed by 5 bases and J by 5 bases, 17 bases remained unmatched. TCRdb passed the reads through MiXCR, listing each CDR3 protein once. Of roughly 500,000 distinct CDR3 sequences detected, around 11% appear once; the ten largest clones hold roughly 10%. Overall study results and limits: People with CMV and the relevant HLA were identified by cumulative public TCR beta family frequency. CMV-specific TCR beta clonotypes restricted by HLA-C were the ones dominating the ex vivo response.

The TCR comes from a human donor in good health (CMV status not recorded). Some clones in this sample may be carry-over from other donors' samples. The sequencing sample was made of PBMCs. J is TRBJ2-3 and V is TRBV27, with TRBD1 identical over 9 bases. CDR3 residues: CASSHGGGGQGIVDTQYF. CDR3 DNA sequence: TGTGCCAGCAGTCATGGAGGGGGGGGACAGGGTATCGTAGATACGCAGTATTTT.